This T cell receptor (beta chain) was documented in a study of OX40 agonist ivuxolimab in advanced cancers. Study at large: The study gave patients intravenous ivuxolimab at 0.01 to 10 mg/kg every 2 weeks.

Per germline, CDR1 MGHRA and CDR2 YSYEKL. The CDR3 totals 11 residues. Libraries were prepared by immunoSEQ multiplex PCR; TCRdb keeps only in-frame clonotypes and omits some of them. This sample has 50,000 to 70,000 clones, with around four fifths found just once. This clone has a single count. The sequences come from CD4+ or CD8+ T cells sorted from blood, collected in a trial of the OX40 agonist ivuxolimab. The clonotype originates from an adult with an advanced solid tumor such as melanoma, head and neck, liver or kidney cancer. The V call is TRBV4-1, the J call TRBJ2-5; either TRBD1 or TRBD2 may fit D (5 bases each). The DNA end favors TRBJ2-7, so the J call may be wrong. The CDR3 is CASGTFYEQYF. CDR3 coding DNA: TGCGCCAGCGGGACCTTCTACGAGCAGTACTTC.